Listed here are 20 T cell receptor beta chains from one sample, sequenced in a study of identical twins (dated by TCRdb to about 2016). The method was 5' RACE. The sample was run on an Illumina HiSeq 2000. TCRdb reworked the public reads: Q25 trimming with fastp, MiXCR clone assembly, productive beta chains retained. Each CDR3 protein gets just one entry, which takes the most common genes and DNA from the rows behind it. For this sample the table gives 400,000 to 550,000 distinct CDR3 sequences, of which 14% were detected only once. Approximately 0.98% of the sample rests with the top ten. These records were also assigned to another study, of yellow fever vaccine responses in identical twins.

The sequencing sample was made of CD4+ T cells sorted from blood. These receptors originate from a woman between 18 and 29 years old in good health.

As concerns this clonotype: A read error may produce the germline difference seen at one junction end. This chain links TRBV29-1 with TRBJ1-1, with D perhaps matching TRBD1 (5 bases). Germline V CDR1 and CDR2: SQVTM, ANQGSEA. The CDR3 has 14 residues. In DNA, the CDR3 is TGCAGCGTGACCCCCGGGACGGGGAACTCTGAAGCTTTCTTT. This translates into CSVTPGTGNSEAFF.

This chain connects TRBV5-1 to TRBJ2-2, with D possibly matching TRBD1 (7 bases). Trimming shortened V by 0 bases and J by 4 bases, and 13 bases separated the two germline ends. Germline V gene sequence: CDR1 SGHRS, CDR2 YFSETQ. This CDR3 is 16 amino acids long. CDR3 nucleotides: TGCGCCAGCAGCTTGGGGGACTCAGGGGGCACCGGGGAGCTGTTTTTT. The encoded protein is CASSLGDSGGTGELFF.

The CDR3 coding sequence is TGTGCCAGCAGACTTACTGGAGACCCCCTCCACTTT. Its translation: CASRLTGDPLHF. The chain combines TRBV3-1 with TRBJ1-6; no definite D call. The V gene lost 6 bases and the J gene lost 13 bases, with 13 bases spanning the gap. Germline V lookup: CDR1 LGHDT, CDR2 YNNKEL (reference sequence). The CDR3 consists of 12 residues.

In its sample, this clonotype was seen a few times. The chain joins TRBV28 to TRBJ1-1; TRBD1 matches at 7 bases. Germline V gives CDR1 MDHEN, CDR2 SYDVKM. The CDR3 extends over 15 amino acids. Trimming cost V 6 bases and J 0 bases; bases outside gene matches: 7. CDR3 residues: CASRTGQALNTEAFF. DNA of the CDR3: TGTGCCAGCAGAACCGGACAGGCGTTGAACACTGAAGCTTTCTTT.

This chain uses TRBV7-2 with TRBJ2-5; 7 bases match TRBD1. After removal of 5 bases from V and 4 bases from J, the junction contained 7 bases not matched to a gene. Germline CDR1 SGHTA, CDR2 FQGNSA. CDR3 length: 14 residues. CDR3 nucleotide sequence: TGTGCCAGCAGCCGACAGGGTCGAGGAGAGACCCAGTACTTC. Protein: CASSRQGRGETQYF.

The J gene is TRBJ2-3, the V gene TRBV10-3; possibly TRBD2 for D (6 bases). Germline V gene data show CDR1 as ENHRY and CDR2 as SYGVKD. This CDR3 comprises 13 residues. Trimming stripped 6 bases from V and 2 bases from J, with 9 bases between. The CDR3 sequence is CAIREGTTDTQYF. CDR3 nucleotides: TGTGCCATCAGGGAGGGGACCACAGATACGCAGTATTTT.

J is TRBJ2-3 and V is TRBV5-1, with TRBD1 identical over 7 bases. V lost 2 bases to trimming and J lost 2 bases; unmatched junction nucleotides: 5. The CDR3 has 15 residues. The V gene's germline CDR1 is SGHRS and CDR2 YFSETQ. Here the CDR3 DNA reads TGCGCCAGCAGCTTTGGAAGGGGGCTCACAGATACGCAGTATTTT. Protein: CASSFGRGLTDTQYF.

The table lists this clonotype with many counts. The genes are TRBV12-3 or TRBV12-4 and TRBJ1-1, with 7 bases fitting TRBD1. CDR3 size: 15 residues. J was trimmed by 0 bases and V by 4 bases; bases with no gene match: 5. In DNA form, the CDR3 reads TGTGCCAGCAGTTCACAAGGACAGGTGAACACTGAAGCTTTCTTT. This gives the protein CASSSQGQVNTEAFF.

The J gene is TRBJ1-5, the V gene TRBV10-3, with 8 bases aligning to TRBD1. V shed 6 bases and J 2 bases; nucleotides not matched to a gene: 9. Per the germline V gene, CDR1 is ENHRY and CDR2 is SYGVKD. The CDR3 sequence is 16 residues long. The CDR3 loop is CAISPGQAKGNQPQHF. In DNA form, the CDR3 reads TGTGCCATCAGCCCGGGACAGGCAAAAGGCAATCAGCCCCAGCATTTT.

The chain uses TRBV12-3 or TRBV12-4 and TRBJ2-7, with no clear D. The length of the CDR3 is 14 residues. Trimming pared 5 bases from V and 3 bases from J, leaving 14 bases between. CDR3: CASSEQNPNYEQYF. The CDR3 nucleotides read TGTGCCAGCAGTGAACAAAACCCAAACTACGAGCAGTACTTC.

This clonotype has at least ten counts. V and J are TRBV4-2 and TRBJ2-3, with D tentatively TRBD2 (5 bases). V gave up 0 bases and J gave up 5 bases, with 15 bases separating them. The CDR3 spans 16 residues. The V gene's germline CDR1 is LGHNA and CDR2 YNFKEQ. CDR3 nucleotides: TGTGCCAGCAGCCAAGAATCGCAGAGAGCGGAAGATACGCAGTATTTT. It codes for CASSQESQRAEDTQYF.

The chain couples TRBV2 to TRBJ1-1; 7 positions agree with TRBD1. This CDR3 comprises 14 residues. V lost 6 bases to trimming and J lost 1 base; unmatched junction nucleotides: 5. Germline CDR1 and CDR2: SNHLY and FYNNEI. CDR3 residues: CASSRYRGNTEAFF. CDR3 DNA: TGTGCCAGCAGCCGTTACAGGGGGAACACTGAAGCTTTCTTT.

The chain employs TRBV5-1 and TRBJ2-3, with a possible D match to TRBD2 (5 bases). CDR3 length equals 15 residues. Per germline, CDR1 SGHRS and CDR2 YFSETQ. V was cut by 5 bases and J by 2 bases, with 15 bases left in between. The CDR3 bases are TGCGCCAGCAGTCAAAGGACGGGATACACAGATACGCAGTATTTT. This gives the protein CASSQRTGYTDTQYF.

This clonotype was counted many times. The chain combines TRBV5-1 with TRBJ2-2; TRBD2 matches 10 bases. Per germline, CDR1 SGHRS and CDR2 YFSETQ. The CDR3 contains 17 residues. The junction had 15 bases not matched to a gene; V was cut back by 6 bases and J by 7 bases. The CDR3 loop is CASTLDTSGKLVGELFF. The CDR3 DNA is TGCGCCAGCACCCTCGACACTAGCGGGAAACTTGTCGGGGAGCTGTTTTTT.

The gene calls are TRBV7-9 and TRBJ2-7; TRBD2 agrees at 14 bases. This CDR3 region has 16 residues. V gave up 5 bases and J gave up 5 bases; unmatched junction bases: 8. Germline assignment: CDR1 SEHNR and CDR2 FQNEAQ (reference sequence). CDR3 nucleotide sequence: TGTGCCAGCAGCCCGCGACTAGCGGGAGGGCCCCACGAGCAGTACTTC. Translating it yields CASSPRLAGGPHEQYF.

This clonotype has only a few counts. CDR3 bases: TGTGCCAGCAGCCAGACAGCAGACAAAGAGACCCAGTACTTC. Protein product: CASSQTADKETQYF. The rearrangement joins TRBV28 to TRBJ2-5, with D possibly TRBD1 on 5 matching bases. Germline lookup yields CDR1 MDHEN and CDR2 SYDVKM. Trimming took off 6 bases at V and 3 bases at J, with 14 bases between the two ends. CDR3 length equals 14 residues.

The chain is built from TRBV10-2 and TRBJ1-1, with D perhaps matching TRBD1 (5 bases). Looked up from germline, CDR1 is WSHSY and CDR2 is SAAADI. Trimming pared 4 bases from V and 3 bases from J, leaving 15 bases between. The CDR3 sequence is 15 residues long. Here the CDR3 reads CASSGVRRGDTEAFF. Here the CDR3 DNA reads TGCGCCAGCAGTGGGGTCCGGCGGGGGGACACTGAAGCTTTCTTT.

This clonotype has ten or more counts. The rearrangement uses TRBV27 and TRBJ2-5; 8 nucleotides agree with TRBD1. Germline CDR1 reads MNHEY; CDR2 reads SMNVEV (reference sequence). Trimming at V came to 7 bases and at J to 5 bases, leaving 9 bases not matched to a gene. CDR3 length: 14 amino acids. CDR3: CASKQGQGGETQYF. In DNA, the CDR3 is TGTGCCAGCAAACAAGGACAGGGCGGTGAGACCCAGTACTTC.

The gene calls are TRBV11-2 and TRBJ2-3; possibly TRBD1 for D (5 bases). Trimming removed 4 bases at V and 1 base at J, with 12 bases between. This CDR3 comprises 15 residues. Germline V CDR1 and CDR2: SGHAT, FQNNGV. CDR3 coding DNA: TGTGCCAGCAGCTATGCCAGGGTAGGCACAGATACGCAGTATTTT. It is translated as CASSYARVGTDTQYF. Full variable domain (missing parts from reference TRBV11-2 and TRBJ2-3): EAGVAQSPRYKIIEKRQSVAFWCNPISGHATLYWYQQILGQGPKLLIQFQNNGVVDDSQLPKDRFSAERLKGVDSTLKIQPAKLEDSAVYLCASSYARVGTDTQYFGPGTRLTVL.

This clonotype was found a few times. The chain uses TRBV28 and TRBJ2-3, with D tentatively TRBD1 (5 bases). Trimming took 3 bases from V and 0 from J, leaving 10 bases between them. The CDR3 totals 15 residues. Germline V gene sequence: CDR1 MDHEN, CDR2 SYDVKM. This CDR3 reads CASSLTATSTDTQYF. DNA for the CDR3: TGTGCCAGCAGTTTGACAGCAACTAGCACAGATACGCAGTATTTT.